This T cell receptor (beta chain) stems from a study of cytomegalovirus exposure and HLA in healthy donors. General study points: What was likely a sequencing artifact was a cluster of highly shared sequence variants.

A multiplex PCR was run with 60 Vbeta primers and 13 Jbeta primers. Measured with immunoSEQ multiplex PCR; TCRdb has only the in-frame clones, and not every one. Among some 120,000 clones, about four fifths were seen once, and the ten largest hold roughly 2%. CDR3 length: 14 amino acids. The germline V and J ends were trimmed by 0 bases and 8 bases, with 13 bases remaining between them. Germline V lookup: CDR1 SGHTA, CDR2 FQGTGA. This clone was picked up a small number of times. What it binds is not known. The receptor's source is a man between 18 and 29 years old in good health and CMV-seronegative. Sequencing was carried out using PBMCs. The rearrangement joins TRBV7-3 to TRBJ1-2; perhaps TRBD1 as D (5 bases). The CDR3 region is CASSLTDSQGGYTF. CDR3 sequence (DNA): TGTGCCAGCAGCTTAACCGACAGCCAAGGGGGCTACACCTTC. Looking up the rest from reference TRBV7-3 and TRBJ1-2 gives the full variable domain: GAGVSQTPSNKVTEKGKYVELRCDPISGHTALYWYRQSLGQGPEFLIYFQGTGAADDSGLPNDRFFAVRPEGSVSTLKIQRTERGDSAVYLCASSLTDSQGGYTFGSGTRLTVV.